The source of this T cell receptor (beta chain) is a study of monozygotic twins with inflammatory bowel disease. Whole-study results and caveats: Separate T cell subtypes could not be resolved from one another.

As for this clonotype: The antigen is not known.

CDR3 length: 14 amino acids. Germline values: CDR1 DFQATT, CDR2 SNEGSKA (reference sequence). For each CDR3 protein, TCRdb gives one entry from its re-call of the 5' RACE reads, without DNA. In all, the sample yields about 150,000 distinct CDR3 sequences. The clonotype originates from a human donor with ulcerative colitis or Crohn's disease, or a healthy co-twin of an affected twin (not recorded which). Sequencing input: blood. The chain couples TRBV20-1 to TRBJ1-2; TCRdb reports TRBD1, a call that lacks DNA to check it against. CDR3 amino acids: CSAAPPGMLYGYTF.